Following are 21 T cell receptor beta chains from one sample sequenced in a study of blood T cells in healthy people across ages. Through a sample-barcoded 5' primer and a J-beta primer mix, a second PCR was run for roughly 6 to 11 cycles. One entry per CDR3 protein, called by TCRdb with MiXCR from the 5' RACE reads. This sample has approximately 1,000,000 distinct CDR3 sequences, with 40% to 55% found just once. Sequencing used blood. The origin of the receptors is a woman between 55 and 75 years old in good health.

The V call is TRBV2, the J call TRBJ1-5; D perhaps matches TRBD1 (5 bases). Trimming cost V 10 bases and J 3 bases, with 10 bases left between them. Per germline, CDR1 SNHLY and CDR2 FYNNEI. The CDR3 has 12 amino acids. The CDR3 reads CATQGDNQPQHF. DNA of the CDR3: TGTGCCACCCAAGGGGACAATCAGCCCCAGCATTTT. Complete variable domain (other parts from reference TRBV2 and TRBJ1-5): EPEVTQTPSHQVTQMGQEVILRCVPISNHLYFYWYRQILGQKVEFLVSFYNNEISEKSEIFDDQFSVERPDGSNFTLKIRSTKLEDSAMYFCATQGDNQPQHFGDGTRLSIL.

This clonotype has just one count. The V call is TRBV20-1, the J call TRBJ2-4; D may correspond to TRBD1 or TRBD2 (6 bases each). The closer fit of TRBJ2-7 to the DNA end suggests the J call may be wrong. The germline V gene encodes CDR1 DFQATT and CDR2 SNEGSKA (reference sequence). CDR3 length equals 15 residues. The CDR3: CSAREARGLPYEQYF. The CDR3 nucleotides read TGCAGTGCTAGAGAGGCCAGGGGACTCCCCTACGAGCAGTACTTC.

V usage is TRBV25-1 and J usage is TRBJ1-5; perhaps TRBD1 as D (6 bases). This CDR3 contains 14 residues. The V gene lost 4 bases and the J gene lost 7 bases, with 14 bases spanning the gap. Germline-derived CDR1 and CDR2 are MGHDK and SYGVNS. This chain's CDR3 is CASSGQGSRQPQHF. CDR3 bases: TGTGCCAGCAGTGGCCAGGGGAGTAGGCAGCCCCAGCATTTT.

V usage is TRBV20-1 and J usage is TRBJ2-3; 9 nucleotides match TRBD2. Germline V gene lookup returns CDR1 DFQATT and CDR2 SNEGSKA (reference sequence). CDR3 length equals 14 residues. V lost 2 bases and J lost 5; bases outside the gene matches: 5. CDR3 nucleotides: TGCAGTGCTAGATTAGCGGGAGCGGGAGATACGCAGTATTTT. It yields the protein CSARLAGAGDTQYF.

The V gene is TRBV29-1, the J gene TRBJ1-1; perhaps TRBD1 as D (5 bases). The CDR3 extends over 13 amino acids. The V and J ends lost 7 bases and 1 base respectively, with 13 bases between them. Germline loops: CDR1 SQVTM, CDR2 ANQGSEA. CDR3 residues: CSATTVRNTEAFF. The CDR3 DNA is TGCAGCGCGACGACAGTTCGGAACACTGAAGCTTTCTTT.

The rearrangement uses TRBV11-1 and TRBJ2-4, with D perhaps matching TRBD1 (6 bases). The CDR3 sequence is 15 residues long. V dropped 5 bases and J dropped 0 bases, with 11 bases sitting between them. Germline-derived CDR1 and CDR2 are SGHAT and FQDESV (reference sequence). This CDR3 is CASSLLQGAKNIQYF. The CDR3 region has the DNA TGTGCCAGCAGCCTATTACAGGGAGCCAAAAACATTCAGTACTTC.

The rearrangement joins TRBV16 to TRBJ2-5, with a possible D match to TRBD1 (6 bases). The ends were cut back, 1 base at V and 2 bases at J, with 14 bases in the middle. Looked up from germline, CDR1 is KGHSY and CDR2 is FQNENV. The CDR3 runs to 16 residues. DNA of the CDR3: TGTGCCAGCAGCCAATTAGCAGGGGATCGACAAGAGACCCAGTACTTC. Protein product: CASSQLAGDRQETQYF. The complete variable domain, with remaining parts taken from reference TRBV16 and TRBJ2-5, reads GEEVAQTPKHLVRGEGQKAKLYCAPIKGHSYVFWYQQVLKNEFKFLISFQNENVFDETGMPKERFSAKCLPNSPCSLEIQATKLEDSAVYFCASSQLAGDRQETQYFGPGTRLLVL.

V gene TRBV28 combines with J gene TRBJ2-5, with 7 bases aligning to TRBD1. Germline V lookup: CDR1 MDHEN, CDR2 SYDVKM. The CDR3 is 14 residues long. V dropped 6 bases and J dropped 3; count of bases not matched to a gene: 7. The CDR3 is CASSKAGTEETQYF. The CDR3, as DNA: TGTGCCAGCAGCAAAGCCGGGACAGAAGAGACCCAGTACTTC.

The table lists this clonotype with a few counts. V usage is TRBV5-1 and J usage is TRBJ2-7; D is possibly TRBD1 or TRBD2 (6 bases each). Trimming shortened V by 1 base and J by 4 bases, and 21 bases separated the two germline ends. This CDR3 contains 17 residues. Germline CDR1 and CDR2: SGHRS and YFSETQ. The CDR3 is CASSLRPGASAPYEQYF. The DNA of the CDR3 is TGCGCCAGCAGCTTGCGTCCGGGGGCGAGTGCCCCTTACGAGCAGTACTTC.

A remark on this clonotype: Its ends do not fully match the called genes, so a read error is possible. The chain has TRBV6-5 and TRBJ2-7, with TRBD2 matching 8 bases. Germline loops: CDR1 MNHEY, CDR2 SVGAGI. The CDR3 consists of 13 residues. For the CDR3, the DNA is TGTGCCAGCAGTCCCTCAACCGGGACTAGTTACTTCTTC. Encoded protein: CASSPSTGTSYFF.

This clonotype was seen only a few times. This chain joins TRBV28 and TRBJ2-4, with TRBD2 as a possible D gene (6 bases). This CDR3 region has 17 residues. The germline gives CDR1 MDHEN, CDR2 SYDVKM. Trimming removed 4 bases at V and 6 bases at J, with 22 bases between. CDR3 in amino acids: CASSSQAGMTEINIQYF. As DNA, the CDR3 is TGTGCCAGCAGTTCTCAGGCGGGGATGACAGAGATAAACATTCAGTACTTC. Using reference TRBV28 and TRBJ2-4 for the parts outside the CDR3, the full variable domain is DVKVTQSSRYLVKRTGEKVFLECVQDMDHENMFWYRQDPGLGLRLIYFSYDVKMKEKGDIPEGYSVSREKKERFSLILESASTNQTSMYLCASSSQAGMTEINIQYFGAGTRLSVL.

This clonotype was counted ten times or more. The V call is TRBV7-2, the J call TRBJ1-2; TRBD1 agrees at 7 bases. The CDR3 length is 15 residues. With 2 bases clipped from V and 4 bases from J, the junction kept 7 bases outside the gene matches. Germline CDR1 and CDR2: SGHTA and FQGNSA. The CDR3 sequence is CASSLIQGGAYGYTF. CDR3 coding DNA: TGTGCCAGCAGCTTAATTCAAGGGGGCGCCTATGGCTACACCTTC.

The rearrangement links TRBV7-9 to TRBJ1-2, with D unresolved. The CDR3 consists of 14 residues. The germline V gene has CDR1 SEHNR and CDR2 FQNEAQ (reference sequence). V lost 2 bases and J lost 7, with 14 bases in between. CDR3 nucleotides: TGTGCCAGCAGCTTAAAAGGTGGTTCCTCTGGCTACACCTTC. As protein: CASSLKGGSSGYTF.

The CDR3 nucleotides read TGTGCCAGCAGCTCCGAACCCACTTGGACAGCTTCCTACAATGAGCAGTTCTTC. This translates into CASSSEPTWTASYNEQFF. The rearrangement joins TRBV7-9 to TRBJ2-1; D may be TRBD1 (6 bases). The V gene lost 4 bases and the J gene lost 1 base, with 20 bases spanning the gap. The CDR3 covers 18 residues. Germline CDR1 reads SEHNR; CDR2 reads FQNEAQ (reference sequence).

J is TRBJ2-1 and V is TRBV10-3, with 10 bases matching TRBD1. Germline V CDR1 and CDR2: ENHRY, SYGVKD. The CDR3 length is 14 residues. The J segment lost 10 bases and the V segment lost 6 bases, leaving 9 bases of the junction unmatched. The CDR3, as DNA: TGTGCCATCAGCCGGGACAGGGGCCCCTGGGAGCAGTTCTTC. Its protein is CAISRDRGPWEQFF.

The rearrangement uses TRBV10-3 and TRBJ2-1; TRBD2 matches 7 bases. CDR1 and CDR2 (germline): ENHRY, SYGVKD. V dropped 6 bases and J dropped 3; count of bases not matched to a gene: 5. CDR3 length: 14 residues. CDR3 DNA: TGTGCCATCAGGACTAGCCCGATCTACAATGAGCAGTTCTTC. The encoded protein is CAIRTSPIYNEQFF.

The chain couples TRBV6-1 to TRBJ1-5; 9 bases match TRBD1. The CDR3 consists of 14 residues. Trimming cost V 7 bases and J 10 bases; bases outside gene matches: 11. Germline V gene lookup returns CDR1 MNHNS and CDR2 SASEGT. The CDR3 DNA is TGTGCCAGCAATCCCGGGACAGGGTACAATCCCCAGCATTTT. Translation: CASNPGTGYNPQHF.

This clonotype was recorded many times. The chain is built from TRBV11-2 and TRBJ2-5, with TRBD1 as a possible D gene (6 bases). CDR3 length: 13 amino acids. The V gene lost 6 bases and the J gene lost 2 bases, with 10 bases spanning the gap. Germline V lookup: CDR1 SGHAT, CDR2 FQNNGV. In nucleotides, the CDR3 is TGTGCCAGCAGTTTACAGGGACAAGAGACCCAGTACTTC. Protein product: CASSLQGQETQYF.

In this sample, this clonotype turned up a few times. The CDR3 sequence: CAGTPTPLGEQFF. In DNA, the CDR3 is TGTGCCGGAACCCCTACACCCCTAGGCGAGCAGTTCTTC. The V and J genes are TRBV13 and TRBJ2-1, with no clear D. Germline V CDR1 and CDR2: PRHDT, FYEKMQ (reference sequence). The CDR3 is 13 amino acids. The V gene lost 11 bases and the J gene lost 10 bases, with 21 bases spanning the gap. Together with reference TRBV13 and TRBJ2-1, the CDR3 gives the full variable domain: AAGVIQSPRHLIKEKRETATLKCYPIPRHDTVYWYQQGPGQDPQFLISFYEKMQSDKGSIPDRFSAQQFSDYHSELNMSSLELGDSALYFCAGTPTPLGEQFFGPGTRLTVL.

The chain recombines TRBV24-1 with TRBJ2-1; D is perhaps TRBD1 (7 bases). Trimming stripped 3 bases from V and 2 bases from J, with 16 bases between. Germline-derived CDR1 and CDR2 are KGHDR and SFDVKD. The CDR3 length is 17 residues. The CDR3 is CATSDARGDSPYNEQFF. The DNA for the CDR3 is TGTGCCACCAGTGATGCGAGGGGGGACAGTCCCTACAATGAGCAGTTCTTC.

The V and J genes are TRBV5-1 and TRBJ2-5, with 8 positions matching TRBD2. This CDR3 region has 17 residues. V was clipped by 4 bases and J by 2 bases; unmatched bases: 13. Per the germline V gene, CDR1 is SGHRS and CDR2 is YFSETQ. CDR3 region: CASSPRSTVAGQETQYF. The CDR3, as DNA: TGCGCCAGCAGCCCCCGGTCTACTGTAGCGGGACAAGAGACCCAGTACTTC.